This entry concerns a single T cell receptor (beta chain). The repertoire was sequenced with immunoSEQ multiplex PCR; TCRdb's copy has only in-frame clones and lacks some. This sample carries around 120,000 clones, about 89% of them seen once, and the ten largest clones take about 7.4%. This sample was taken from a study of T cell responses to AZD1222 COVID-19 vaccine. Trimming shortened V by 7 bases and J by 4 bases, and 11 bases separated the two germline ends. The CDR3 runs 13 residues. CDR1 LNHDA and CDR2 SQIVND come from the germline V gene (reference sequence). V usage is TRBV19 and J usage is TRBJ1-5; D ambiguous. The material was peripheral blood, obtained 28 days after the second AZD1222 dose. The sequence came from an adult who received the AZD1222 COVID-19 vaccine. CDR3 sequence (DNA): TGTGCCAGTACCACGGACCGAAATCAGCCCCAGCATTTT. This codes for CASTTDRNQPQHF.